This TCR beta chain was sequenced in a study of monozygotic twins with inflammatory bowel disease. Points from the study as a whole: A reduction in TCRbeta diversity (inverse Simpson) was seen in IBD patients relative to healthy co-twins. No separation of different T cell subtypes was possible.

Regarding this clonotype: Its antigen remains unknown.

Germline-derived CDR1 and CDR2 are SQVTM and ANQGSEA. The CDR3 is 11 amino acids. Eight separate reactions per sample yielded the cDNA. TCRdb reprocessed the 5' RACE reads and stores each CDR3 protein as one record, lacking DNA. This repertoire includes 200,000 to 250,000 distinct CDR3 sequences. For every donor, one blood sample of approximately 2.5 ml was drawn. The clonotype comes from a human donor with ulcerative colitis or Crohn's disease, or a healthy co-twin of an affected twin (not recorded which). The sequenced material came from blood. The V gene is TRBV29-1, the J gene TRBJ2-1; the D call from TCRdb, TRBD1, cannot be confirmed without DNA. The CDR3 spells CSVEGGGQQFF.